The 16 T cell receptor beta chains presented below share a single source sample, sequenced in a study of blood T cells in healthy people across ages. Then a second PCR, running about 6 to 12 cycles, was carried out with a sample-barcoded 5' primer and a J-beta primer mix. TCRdb re-analysed the 5' RACE reads in MiXCR, keeping a single row per CDR3 protein. The repertoire holds approximately 800,000 distinct CDR3 sequences, with more than 55% as singletons. The specimen sequenced was blood. These receptors came from a man aged 35-49 years in good health.

This clonotype was counted only a few times. A read error is possible here, since a much larger clone lies one base away. The rearrangement links TRBV3-1 to TRBJ2-1; D could derive from TRBD1 or TRBD2 (5 bases each). There are 14 residues in the CDR3. The germline CDR1 and CDR2 sequences are LGHDT and YNNKEL (reference sequence). V was clipped by 4 bases and J by 9 bases, with 16 bases between them. The CDR3 DNA is TGTGCCAGCAGCCCCGAGAATGGGGCGGGTGAGCAGTTCTTC. Encoded protein: CASSPENGAGEQFF.

The chain has TRBV12-3 or TRBV12-4 and TRBJ1-2; D might be TRBD1 (5 bases). The CDR3 loop spans 12 amino acids. The V end was cut by 6 bases, the J end by 7 bases, with 12 bases between. The chain's CDR3 is CASSRGIGGYTF. The CDR3 nucleotides are TGTGCCAGCAGCCGGGGGATCGGTGGCTACACCTTC.

This clonotype was counted once. The V gene is TRBV25-1, the J gene TRBJ2-7; TRBD1 aligns across 9 bases. The CDR3 has 14 residues. The germline V gene has CDR1 MGHDK and CDR2 SYGVNS. V shed 6 bases and J 2 bases; nucleotides not matched to a gene: 5. This CDR3 reads CASRRQGGTYEQYF. The CDR3 DNA is TGTGCCAGCAGAAGACAGGGGGGAACCTACGAGCAGTACTTC.

Here the CDR3 DNA reads TGTGCCAGCAGTTTTACTAGCGGGGACCCTAGCACAGATACGCAGTATTTT. This sequence encodes CASSFTSGDPSTDTQYF. The V and J genes are TRBV28 and TRBJ2-3; TRBD2 agrees at 10 bases. V lost 3 bases, J lost 0 bases, and 6 bases stayed unmatched. This CDR3 is built from 17 residues. CDR1 and CDR2 (germline): MDHEN, SYDVKM.

This clonotype occurred once. The chain has TRBV20-1 and TRBJ2-7; 8 bases match TRBD2. The CDR3 runs 14 residues. CDR1 and CDR2 (germline): DFQATT, SNEGSKA (reference sequence). Trimming took 2 bases from V and 6 from J; bases not matched to a gene: 9. The CDR3 spells CSARPTSGLVEQYF. The CDR3 DNA reads TGCAGTGCTAGACCTACTAGCGGACTTGTCGAGCAGTACTTC.

This clonotype was seen once. The rearrangement links TRBV29-1 to TRBJ1-2, with 11 bases fitting TRBD1. Per the germline V gene, CDR1 is SQVTM and CDR2 is ANQGSEA. CDR3 size: 15 residues. Trimming at V came to 4 bases and at J to 4 bases, leaving 8 bases not matched to a gene. Written as DNA, the CDR3 is TGCAGCGTTGGTGGACAGGGGGCAAAATCCTATGGCTACACCTTC. Translating gives CSVGGQGAKSYGYTF.

This clonotype was detected once. This chain connects TRBV28 to TRBJ2-1; D is unresolved. From germline, CDR1 is MDHEN and CDR2 SYDVKM. The CDR3 is 16 amino acids. Trimming took 5 bases from V and 2 from J, leaving 16 bases between them. The CDR3 coding sequence is TGTGCCAGCAGTCCACATGACGCCGACGCCTACAATGAGCAGTTCTTC. Translation gives CASSPHDADAYNEQFF.

V is TRBV18 and J is TRBJ2-1; perhaps TRBD1 as D (6 bases). CDR3 size: 16 residues. The ends were cut back, 5 bases at V and 0 bases at J, with 14 bases in the middle. The germline V gene has CDR1 KGHSH and CDR2 LQKENI. CDR3 DNA: TGTGCCAGCTCAGCATACAGGGTGAGCTCCTACAATGAGCAGTTCTTC. This codes for CASSAYRVSSYNEQFF.

V usage is TRBV5-4 and J usage is TRBJ2-3; 8 positions agree with TRBD2. The CDR3 runs to 15 residues. J lost 2 bases, V lost 3 bases, and 5 bases had no gene match. CDR1 SGHNT and CDR2 YYREEE come from the germline V gene (reference sequence). CDR3 DNA sequence: TGTGCCAGCAGCTCTAAAGCGGGAGACACAGATACGCAGTATTTT. This sequence encodes CASSSKAGDTDTQYF. Looking up the rest from reference TRBV5-4 and TRBJ2-3 gives the full variable domain: ETGVTQSPTHLIKTRGQQVTLRCSSQSGHNTVSWYQQALGQGPQFIFQYYREEENGRGNFPPRFSGLQFPNYSSELNVNALELDDSALYLCASSSKAGDTDTQYFGPGTRLTVL.

The chain joins TRBV3-1 to TRBJ2-5; 7 nucleotides align to TRBD1. The junction had 27 bases not matched to a gene; V was cut back by 6 bases and J by 11 bases. CDR1 and CDR2 from the germline V gene are LGHDT and YNNKEL (reference sequence). There are 18 residues in the CDR3. The CDR3 DNA follows: TGTGCCAGCAGTCAGTTTTTTCGTACCGGGACAGTGGACAATGAGCAGTACTTC. The encoded protein is CASSQFFRTGTVDNEQYF.

The genes are TRBV27 and TRBJ2-5, with 8 bases fitting TRBD1. The J call is doubtful: the DNA matches TRBJ2-7 better. Germline V lookup: CDR1 MNHEY, CDR2 SMNVEV (reference sequence). The CDR3 runs to 16 residues. The CDR3 sequence: CASSSIDLTGEDEQYF. CDR3 sequence (DNA): TGTGCCAGCAGTTCAATCGACTTGACAGGGGAGGACGAGCAGTACTTC.

To note about this clonotype: Relative to the germline gene, one junction end is altered; a read error may explain this. The V gene is TRBV6-1, the J gene TRBJ2-4; D gene uncertain. CDR1 and CDR2 (germline): MNHNS, SASEGT. The CDR3 spans 13 residues. CDR3 sequence: CASSEGLKDIQYF. CDR3 nucleotide sequence: TGTGCCAGCAGTGAAGGACTCAAAGACATTCAGTACTTC.

This clonotype has just a few counts. This sequence joins TRBV7-6 and TRBJ2-3, with D unclear. This CDR3 has 12 residues. Deletions cut 7 bases from V and 8 bases from J, with 13 bases between. The V gene's germline CDR1 is SGHVS and CDR2 FNYEAQ. In nucleotides, the CDR3 is TGTGCCAGCACAACTGTGGGGTCTACGCAGTATTTT. It is translated as CASTTVGSTQYF. Variable domain in full (rest from reference TRBV7-6 and TRBJ2-3): GAGVSQSPRYKVTKRGQDVALRCDPISGHVSLYWYRQALGQGPEFLTYFNYEAQQDKSGLPNDRFSAERPEGSISTLTIQRTEQRDSAMYRCASTTVGSTQYFGPGTRLTVL.

V is TRBV6-1 and J is TRBJ2-3; 12 bases are shared with TRBD2. Germline lookup yields CDR1 MNHNS and CDR2 SASEGT. CDR3 length: 15 residues. V was pared by 4 bases and J by 5 bases, with 4 bases of the junction left unmatched. CDR3 nucleotide sequence: TGTGCCAGCAGTGCTAGCGGGGGGGCGGGAGATACGCAGTATTTT. It codes for CASSASGGAGDTQYF.

This clonotype has more than one count but fewer than ten. The chain has TRBV7-2 and TRBJ2-5, with 9 bases identical to TRBD2. V trimming: 5 bases; J trimming: 2 bases; junction bases outside the gene matches: 6. This CDR3 contains 15 residues. The germline V gene encodes CDR1 SGHTA and CDR2 FQGNSA. The CDR3 reads CASSQTSGQQETQYF. The CDR3 nucleotides read TGTGCCAGCAGCCAGACTAGCGGCCAACAAGAGACCCAGTACTTC.

The chain recombines TRBV7-9 with TRBJ1-2, with TRBD1 as a possible D gene (5 bases). Trimming took 1 base from V and 8 from J, leaving 20 bases between them. The length of the CDR3 is 16 residues. Per germline, CDR1 SEHNR and CDR2 FQNEAQ (reference sequence). The CDR3 DNA follows: TGTGCCAGCAGCTTAGAAGGATTCGGGGGAGGGCGAGGCTACACCTTC. Translation: CASSLEGFGGGRGYTF.